Reported below is one T cell receptor beta chain. Its target is unknown. Method: immunoSEQ multiplex PCR; TCRdb's copy keeps in-frame clones and lacks some. The sample has about 52,000 clones, roughly 80% seen once. This record belongs to a study of PD-L1 blockade in urothelial cancer. Study-wide background: Across blood samples, T cells had a median count of around 140,000.

The CDR3 runs to 18 residues. V lost 4 bases to trimming and J lost 0 bases; unmatched junction nucleotides: 11. Per germline, CDR1 MDHEN and CDR2 SYDVKM. Broader study findings: Patients who had durable benefit saw their tumor-associated blood clones expand more at 3 weeks.

Time point reported: pretreatment peripheral blood. Each patient supplied 1 to 8 pretreatment and on-treatment samples. This rearrangement joins TRBV28 to TRBJ1-4; 7 bases are shared with TRBD1. The specimen was PBMCs, collected around atezolizumab (anti-PD-L1) treatment. The receptor was isolated from a man between 65 and 80 years old with urothelial cancer. DNA of the CDR3: TGTGCCAGCAGTTCGACCCCTTGGACAGGTGCAACTAATGAAAAACTGTTTTTT. Translating it yields CASSSTPWTGATNEKLFF.